Given below is one TCR beta chain in context. Its cognate antigen is unknown. These data originate in a study of response to subunit inactivated influenza vaccine. Overall study results and limits: Each seasonal influenza vaccination recruits few new T cells, the authors suggested.

TCRdb passed the RT-PCR reads through MiXCR, listing each CDR3 protein once. The table lists about 700,000 distinct CDR3 sequences, about a sixth of them singletons. Germline CDR1 reads SGHRS; CDR2 reads YFSETQ. The CDR3 extends over 17 amino acids. J lost 0 bases, V lost 2 bases, and 7 bases had no gene match. The sample here was PBMCs from blood, taken 12 days after vaccination. The receptor comes from a man over 45 who received an inactivated influenza vaccine. The rearrangement links TRBV5-1 to TRBJ2-2; TRBD2 matches 7 bases. DNA for the CDR3: TGCGCCAGCAGCTTAAGCGCCGCGGGAGCGAACACCGGGGAGCTGTTTTTT. Its protein is CASSLSAAGANTGELFF. Looking up the rest from reference TRBV5-1 and TRBJ2-2 gives the full variable domain: KAGVTQTPRYLIKTRGQQVTLSCSPISGHRSVSWYQQTPGQGLQFLFEYFSETQRNKGNFPGRFSGRQFSNSRSEMNVSTLELGDSALYLCASSLSAAGANTGELFFGEGSRLTVL.